Here is one T cell receptor (beta chain) with its context. Its antigen remains unidentified. These data come from a study of T cells in localized non-small cell lung cancer. Regarding the study as a whole: Sequencing, confined to only one tumor region, leaves heterogeneity possible. Uninvolved nearby lung showed the greatest T cell clonality, exceeding that found in tumor. Paired adjacent lung recovered a median around 60 of the top 100 tumor clones.

The V and J ends lost 4 bases and 5 bases respectively, with 7 bases between them. Looked up from germline, CDR1 is SGDLS and CDR2 is YYNGEE. The CDR3 has 12 residues. TCRdb's copy holds only in-frame clones and misses some; the assay was immunoSEQ multiplex PCR. The repertoire holds 130,000 or so clones, with about 90% as singletons. Material: peripheral blood, obtained before any cancer treatment. This rearrangement joins TRBV9 to TRBJ2-1; D unclear. The receptor was isolated from a female donor at least 60 years old with stage I lung adenocarcinoma. The CDR3 bases are TGTGCCAGCAGCCTTACTGACAATGAGCAGTTCTTC. Encoded protein: CASSLTDNEQFF.